This TCR beta chain originates from a study of T cell responses to AZD1222 COVID-19 vaccine. In regard to this clone: As yet, its antigen is unknown.

Method: immunoSEQ multiplex PCR; TCRdb's copy keeps in-frame clones and lacks some. Of 150,000 to 180,000 clones listed, more than 90% are singletons. The CDR3 contains 15 residues. The germline V gene has CDR1 MDHEN and CDR2 SYDVKM. V dropped 2 bases and J dropped 7; count of bases not matched to a gene: 10. Study findings and constraints: Donors, mostly white British, included more females; clonal diversity was possibly underestimated.

This TCR came from an adult in good health. This sequence joins TRBV28 and TRBJ1-2; 7 nucleotides align to TRBD1. Sample: peripheral blood, taken on day 0 of AZD1222 vaccination. The CDR3 DNA reads TGTGCCAGCAGTTTACTCGGGGGACAGAGCTCTGGCTACACCTTC. It translates to CASSLLGGQSSGYTF.